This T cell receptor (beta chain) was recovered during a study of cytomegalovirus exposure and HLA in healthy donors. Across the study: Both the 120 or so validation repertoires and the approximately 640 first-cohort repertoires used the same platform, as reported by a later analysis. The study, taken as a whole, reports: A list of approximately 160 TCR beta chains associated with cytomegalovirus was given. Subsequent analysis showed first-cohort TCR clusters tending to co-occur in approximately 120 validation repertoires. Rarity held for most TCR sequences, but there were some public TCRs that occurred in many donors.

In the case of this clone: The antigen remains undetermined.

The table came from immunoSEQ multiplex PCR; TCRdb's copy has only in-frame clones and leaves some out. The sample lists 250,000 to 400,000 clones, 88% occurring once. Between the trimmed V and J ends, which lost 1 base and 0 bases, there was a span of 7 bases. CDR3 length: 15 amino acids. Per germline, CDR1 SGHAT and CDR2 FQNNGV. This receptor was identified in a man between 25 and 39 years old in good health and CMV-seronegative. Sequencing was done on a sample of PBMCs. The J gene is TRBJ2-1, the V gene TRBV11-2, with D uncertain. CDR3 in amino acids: CASSLVPSSYNEQFF. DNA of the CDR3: TGTGCCAGCAGCTTAGTCCCGAGCTCCTACAATGAGCAGTTCTTC.